This is a list of T cell receptor beta chains from one sample in a study of T-cell reconstitution after alpha-beta-depleted transplantation in children. MiXCR, applied by TCRdb to the PCR reads, yields one record per CDR3 protein. This sample has 500,000 to 600,000 distinct CDR3 sequences, with over 20% found just once. Source: PBMCs, taken before TCRalphabeta/CD19-depleted stem cell transplant. These receptors all come from a boy in the first two years of life with Wiskott-Aldrich syndrome, due to receive a stem cell transplant. The CDR3 runs from the conserved cysteine through the conserved F or W. Fields, in order: CDR3 protein, clone size, V gene, J gene. Expanded clones are given a class, and other clones once, few, many or no size at all.

cdr3_aa: CASSSQGGNEQFF; clone_size: few; v_call: TRBV5-1; j_call: TRBJ2-1
cdr3_aa: CAISGTSEFEQYF; clone_size: once; v_call: TRBV10-3; j_call: TRBJ2-7
cdr3_aa: CSARVGSMGNTEAFF; clone_size: .; v_call: TRBV20-1; j_call: TRBJ1-1
cdr3_aa: CASSLVRNYGYTF; clone_size: few; v_call: TRBV5-1; j_call: TRBJ1-2
cdr3_aa: CASSPGGCRTTNEKLFF; clone_size: .; v_call: TRBV12-3/TRBV12-4; j_call: TRBJ1-4
cdr3_aa: CASSLDGTGLAGANVLTF; clone_size: few; v_call: TRBV5-1; j_call: TRBJ2-6
cdr3_aa: CASSRTGGFTGELFF; clone_size: .; v_call: TRBV5-1; j_call: TRBJ2-2
cdr3_aa: CSVAGTGANEQFF; clone_size: few; v_call: TRBV29-1; j_call: TRBJ2-1
cdr3_aa: CASKGPDTQYF; clone_size: .; v_call: TRBV5-1; j_call: TRBJ2-3
cdr3_aa: CASSTSGRIGEQFF; clone_size: many; v_call: TRBV25-1; j_call: TRBJ2-1
cdr3_aa: CASSKGQGPQETQYF; clone_size: few; v_call: TRBV27; j_call: TRBJ2-5
cdr3_aa: CASSQDETSGTYEQYF; clone_size: .; v_call: TRBV3-1; j_call: TRBJ2-7
cdr3_aa: CSVEGLGTAGGTDTQYF; clone_size: .; v_call: TRBV29-1; j_call: TRBJ2-3
cdr3_aa: CSARDHGVGYTF; clone_size: few; v_call: TRBV20-1; j_call: TRBJ1-2
cdr3_aa: CASSPFGQGEQPQHF; clone_size: few; v_call: TRBV18; j_call: TRBJ1-5
cdr3_aa: CASSAGVLPKNIQYF; clone_size: few; v_call: TRBV4-1; j_call: TRBJ2-4
cdr3_aa: CASSSTTGNTEAFF; clone_size: .; v_call: TRBV5-1; j_call: TRBJ1-1
cdr3_aa: CASSKQGRGDTEAFF; clone_size: few; v_call: TRBV7-9; j_call: TRBJ1-1
cdr3_aa: CASSGGGMEETQYF; clone_size: .; v_call: TRBV7-9; j_call: TRBJ2-5
cdr3_aa: CATSRDWAGVSPLHF; clone_size: .; v_call: TRBV15; j_call: TRBJ1-6
cdr3_aa: CASSLKKREDPYEQYF; clone_size: few; v_call: TRBV12-3/TRBV12-4; j_call: TRBJ2-7
cdr3_aa: CATNQPQHF; clone_size: .; v_call: TRBV12-3/TRBV12-4; j_call: TRBJ1-5
cdr3_aa: CASSLAGGQFGNTIYF; clone_size: .; v_call: TRBV7-2; j_call: TRBJ1-3
cdr3_aa: CASSLGEGTGEQYF; clone_size: .; v_call: TRBV11-2; j_call: TRBJ2-7
cdr3_aa: CASGPGRGGETQYF; clone_size: .; v_call: TRBV2; j_call: TRBJ2-5
cdr3_aa: CASSFWDNSPLHF; clone_size: .; v_call: TRBV27; j_call: TRBJ1-6
cdr3_aa: CASSDGVLAGVPDTQYF; clone_size: .; v_call: TRBV2; j_call: TRBJ2-3
cdr3_aa: CASSKALAETQYF; clone_size: .; v_call: TRBV4-1; j_call: TRBJ2-5
cdr3_aa: CSARWPVETQYF; clone_size: .; v_call: TRBV20-1; j_call: TRBJ2-5
cdr3_aa: CAISDSGETQYF; clone_size: few; v_call: TRBV10-3; j_call: TRBJ2-5
cdr3_aa: CASRGRPGGNSPLHF; clone_size: .; v_call: TRBV2; j_call: TRBJ1-6
cdr3_aa: CASSFRQGGIQETQYF; clone_size: .; v_call: TRBV11-2; j_call: TRBJ2-5
cdr3_aa: CASSFTGVQETQYF; clone_size: few; v_call: TRBV12-3/TRBV12-4; j_call: TRBJ2-5
cdr3_aa: CSVAGGSSTDTQYF; clone_size: .; v_call: TRBV29-1; j_call: TRBJ2-3
cdr3_aa: CASSLALTGSNSPLHF; clone_size: few; v_call: TRBV5-1; j_call: TRBJ1-6
cdr3_aa: CASSSIPGELFF; clone_size: .; v_call: TRBV12-3/TRBV12-4; j_call: TRBJ2-2
cdr3_aa: CASSPPSGTYNEQFF; clone_size: .; v_call: TRBV12-3/TRBV12-4; j_call: TRBJ2-1
cdr3_aa: CASSRGLAGSRTQYF; clone_size: few; v_call: TRBV7-2; j_call: TRBJ2-3
cdr3_aa: CASSSGQGAEAFF; clone_size: .; v_call: TRBV5-1; j_call: TRBJ1-1
cdr3_aa: CASSLATGTSHEQYF; clone_size: .; v_call: TRBV12-3/TRBV12-4; j_call: TRBJ2-7
cdr3_aa: CASSYRQLAKNIQYF; clone_size: .; v_call: TRBV6-5; j_call: TRBJ2-4
cdr3_aa: CASSGDSNEQFF; clone_size: few; v_call: TRBV2; j_call: TRBJ2-1
cdr3_aa: CSAAGGAPAGELFF; clone_size: few; v_call: TRBV20-1; j_call: TRBJ2-2
cdr3_aa: CSVERGLTEAFF; clone_size: few; v_call: TRBV29-1; j_call: TRBJ1-1
cdr3_aa: CSARDLRLAGAGFYEQFF; clone_size: .; v_call: TRBV20-1; j_call: TRBJ2-1
cdr3_aa: CSAYNSGGGDEQFF; clone_size: once; v_call: TRBV20-1; j_call: TRBJ2-1
cdr3_aa: CASSPSIGAQETQYF; clone_size: few; v_call: TRBV7-9; j_call: TRBJ2-5
cdr3_aa: CSASDRVSTEAFF; clone_size: few; v_call: TRBV20-1; j_call: TRBJ1-1
cdr3_aa: CSAPLRGNSSGNTIYF; clone_size: .; v_call: TRBV20-1; j_call: TRBJ1-3
cdr3_aa: CASSTTGEDYNEQFF; clone_size: many; v_call: TRBV5-1; j_call: TRBJ2-1
cdr3_aa: CASRQDSPNYGYTF; clone_size: few; v_call: TRBV5-1; j_call: TRBJ1-2
cdr3_aa: CSARADGNTGELFF; clone_size: .; v_call: TRBV20-1; j_call: TRBJ2-2
cdr3_aa: CASTELGEQLF; clone_size: few; v_call: TRBV12-3/TRBV12-4; j_call: TRBJ2-1
cdr3_aa: CASSLAGSLNQPQHF; clone_size: few; v_call: TRBV5-1; j_call: TRBJ1-5
cdr3_aa: CSADPGQGRHNEQFF; clone_size: .; v_call: TRBV20-1; j_call: TRBJ2-1
cdr3_aa: CSASLLSTLVVAGVRNTQYF; clone_size: .; v_call: TRBV20-1; j_call: TRBJ2-3
cdr3_aa: CASSSKRTSNTGELFF; clone_size: few; v_call: TRBV5-1; j_call: TRBJ2-2
cdr3_aa: CASSWTGRNTEAFF; clone_size: few; v_call: TRBV5-4; j_call: TRBJ1-1
cdr3_aa: CASSRAGEGTDTQYF; clone_size: few; v_call: TRBV6-1; j_call: TRBJ2-3
cdr3_aa: CASRQGALNEKLFF; clone_size: .; v_call: TRBV12-3/TRBV12-4; j_call: TRBJ1-4